This entry features one TCR beta chain sequence. Its antigen is not identified. A junction boundary mismatches the germline segment, possibly from a read error. This sample was taken from a study of CD8 T cells in ankylosing spondylitis. Overall study findings and caveats: Reports of some motif variants in reactive arthritis synovial fluid and blood predate this one.

Quantitative 5'-RACE with molecular barcodes generated TCR beta libraries. In TCRdb, the 5' RACE reads were re-called with MiXCR into one record per CDR3 protein. The sample gives 120,000 to 150,000 distinct CDR3 sequences, approximately 9.2% of which show up once; roughly 8% is in the top ten. The germline V gene has CDR1 SGHRS and CDR2 YFSETQ. This CDR3 contains 13 residues. The V gene is TRBV5-1, the J gene TRBJ1-5; maybe TRBD1 (5 bases). The material sequenced was synovial fluid, either unsorted or a sorted T cell fraction (not recorded which). This clonotype originated in a male donor with ankylosing spondylitis. For the CDR3, the DNA is TGCGTCAGCAGCTTCTCGGGGACTCAGCCCCAGCATTTT. Amino acids: CVSSFSGTQPQHF.